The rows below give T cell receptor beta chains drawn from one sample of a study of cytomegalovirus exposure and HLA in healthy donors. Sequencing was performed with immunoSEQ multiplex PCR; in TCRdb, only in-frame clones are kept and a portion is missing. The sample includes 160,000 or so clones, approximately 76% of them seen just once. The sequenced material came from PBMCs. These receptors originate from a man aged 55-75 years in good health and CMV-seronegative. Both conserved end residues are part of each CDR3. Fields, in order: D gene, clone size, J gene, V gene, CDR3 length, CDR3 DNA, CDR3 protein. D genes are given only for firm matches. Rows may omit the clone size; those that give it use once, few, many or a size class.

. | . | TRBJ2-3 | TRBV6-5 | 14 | TGTGCCAGCCCAGACAGGTTCAGCACAGATACGCAGTATTTT | CASPDRFSTDTQYF
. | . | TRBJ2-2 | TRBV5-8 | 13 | TGTGCCAGCAGCTTGGGATTCGCGGGGGAGCTGTTTTTT | CASSLGFAGELFF
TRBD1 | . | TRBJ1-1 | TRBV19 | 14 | TGTGCCAGTAGTCCGGGACAGGGGTGGACTGAAGCTTTCTTT | CASSPGQGWTEAFF
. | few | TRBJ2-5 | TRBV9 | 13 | TGTGCCAGCAGCGTAGATTTACAAGAGACCCAGTACTTC | CASSVDLQETQYF
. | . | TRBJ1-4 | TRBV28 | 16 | TGTGCCAGCAGTTTATGGGCGGGAGGGGCTAATGAAAAACTGTTTTTT | CASSLWAGGANEKLFF
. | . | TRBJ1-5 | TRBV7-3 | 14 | TGTGCCAGCAGCTTAAGCGGGGGCAGTCAGCCCCAGCATTTT | CASSLSGGSQPQHF
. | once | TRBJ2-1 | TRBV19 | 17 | TGTGCCAGTAGTATAGCGGAGCTAGCGTTGGACTACAATGAGCAGTTCTTC | CASSIAELALDYNEQFF
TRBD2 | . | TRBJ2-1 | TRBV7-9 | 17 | TGTGCCAGCGGGACTAGCGGGTCTATTCGGGAGGGTGATGAGCAGTTCTTC | CASGTSGSIREGDEQFF
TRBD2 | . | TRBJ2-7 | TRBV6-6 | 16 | TGTGCCAGCAGTTATCATTCCGGGACTAGCGGGGACGAGCAGTACTTC | CASSYHSGTSGDEQYF
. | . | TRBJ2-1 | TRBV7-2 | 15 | TGTGCCAGCAGCTCCCGACGGGAGCTAGGCAATGAGCAGTTCTTC | CASSSRRELGNEQFF
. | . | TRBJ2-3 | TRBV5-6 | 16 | TGTGCCAGCGCCCTTCGGCCCGACTCCTTTTACAATACGCAGTATTTT | CASALRPDSFYNTQYF
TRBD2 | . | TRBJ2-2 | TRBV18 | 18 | TGTGCCAGCTCACCACGGGGTTCTAGCGGGAGTTTCACCGGGGAGCTGTTTTTT | CASSPRGSSGSFTGELFF
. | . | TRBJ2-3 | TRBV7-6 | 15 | TGTGCCAGCAGCACCCCTAGCGCCGGCACAGATACGCAGTATTTT | CASSTPSAGTDTQYF
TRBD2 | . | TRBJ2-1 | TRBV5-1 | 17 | TGCGCCAGCAGCTTGCCATCAACTAGCGGGAGGTACAATGAGCAGTTCTTC | CASSLPSTSGRYNEQFF
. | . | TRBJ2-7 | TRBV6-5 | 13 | TGTGCCAGCAGGCACAGGAACACCTACGAGCAGTACTTC | CASRHRNTYEQYF
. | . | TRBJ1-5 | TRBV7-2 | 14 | TGTGCCAGCAGCCCAGACAGCTTCAATCAGCCCCAGCATTTT | CASSPDSFNQPQHF
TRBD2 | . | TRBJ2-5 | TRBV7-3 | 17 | TGTGCCAGCAGCCCTGGACTAGCGGGGGGTCGAGGAGAGACCCAGTACTTC | CASSPGLAGGRGETQYF
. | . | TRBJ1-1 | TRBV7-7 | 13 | TGTGCCAGCAGCTTAGGTCGGGACTCTGAAGCTTTCTTT | CASSLGRDSEAFF
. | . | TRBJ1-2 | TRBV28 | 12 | TGTGCCAGCAGTTTCCGGGGCTATGGCTACACCTTC | CASSFRGYGYTF
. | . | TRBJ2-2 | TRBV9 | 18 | TGTGCCAGCAGCGCTCGTGCCTTTGGGCAGGGGAACACCGGGGAGCTGTTTTTT | CASSARAFGQGNTGELFF
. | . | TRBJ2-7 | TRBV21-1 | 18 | TGTGCCAGCAGTTCCTCGCTCCCTTTCCGGGAGTCAACCTACGAGCAGTACTTC | CASSSSLPFRESTYEQYF
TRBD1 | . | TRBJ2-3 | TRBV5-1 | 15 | TGCGCCAGCAGCGACAGGGGGCAGAGCACAGATACGCAGTATTTT | CASSDRGQSTDTQYF
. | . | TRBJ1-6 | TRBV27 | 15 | TGTGCCAGCAGTCATTTGGACATTAGTAATTCACCCCTCCACTTT | CASSHLDISNSPLHF
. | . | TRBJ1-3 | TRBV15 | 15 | TGTGCCACCAGCAGAGATCCAGGGGAAGGAAACACCATATATTTT | CATSRDPGEGNTIYF
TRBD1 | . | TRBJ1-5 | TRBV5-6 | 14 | TGTGCCAGCAGCGCCGCAGGGGGGAATCAGCCCCAGCATTTT | CASSAAGGNQPQHF
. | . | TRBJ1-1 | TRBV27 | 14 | TGTGCCAGCACCATGGGGGGACTTTACACTGAAGCTTTCTTT | CASTMGGLYTEAFF
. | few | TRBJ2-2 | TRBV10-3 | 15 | TGTGCCATCAGTGAGCACGGACAGAACACCGGGGAGCTGTTTTTT | CAISEHGQNTGELFF
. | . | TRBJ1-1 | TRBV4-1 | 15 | TGCGCCAGCAGCCCGCGGGACGGGATGAACACTGAAGCTTTCTTT | CASSPRDGMNTEAFF
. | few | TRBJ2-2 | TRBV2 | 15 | TGTGCCAGCAGTGAAGGGGGGGCGAACACCGGGGAGCTGTTTTTT | CASSEGGANTGELFF
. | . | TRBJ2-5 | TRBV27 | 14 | TGTGCCAGCAGAGATGGCCTAGCGAAAGAGACCCAGTACTTC | CASRDGLAKETQYF
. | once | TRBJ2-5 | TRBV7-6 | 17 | TGTGCCAGCAGCTTAGCGCTGGGACTCCTCGTCGGGGAGACCCAGTACTTC | CASSLALGLLVGETQYF
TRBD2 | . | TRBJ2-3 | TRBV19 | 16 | TGTGCCAGTAGTATAGGGACTAGCGGAAACACAGATACGCAGTATTTT | CASSIGTSGNTDTQYF
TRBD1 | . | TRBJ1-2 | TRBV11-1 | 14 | TGTGCCAGCAGCTTTTTGACAGGGGACTATGGCTACACCTTC | CASSFLTGDYGYTF
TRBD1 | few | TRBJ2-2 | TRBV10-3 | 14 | TGTGCCACCTCCGGGACAGGGATGTCCGGGGAGCTGTTTTTT | CATSGTGMSGELFF
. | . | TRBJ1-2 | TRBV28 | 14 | TGTGCCAGCAGGGGGAGAAGGGGAGGCTATGGCTACACCTTC | CASRGRRGGYGYTF